This T cell receptor beta chain was sequenced during a study of T cells in Graves' hyperthyroidism and ophthalmopathy. The wider study: At initial diagnosis, before any treatment had begun, peripheral blood was obtained. Points from the study as a whole: The model predicted ophthalmopathy a median around six months before onset. Blood also showed most of the thyroid clonotypes that were expanded above 0.001.

The table lists this clonotype with many counts. Its matching antigen is unknown. Losses at the gene ends were 1 base for V and 9 bases for J; bases not matched to a gene: 16. Germline CDR1 DFQATT, CDR2 SNEGSKA (reference sequence). The CDR3 consists of 17 residues. The authors obtained PBMCs from 10 ml of fresh peripheral blood. Amplified TCR beta CDR3 regions came from RNA transcripts. Carried out on the TCR CDR3, a first-round RT-PCR used the HTBI primer set. TCRdb reprocessed the multiplex PCR reads via MiXCR and lists one record per CDR3 protein. The top ten hold 30% to 40% of the sample, which has some 340,000 distinct CDR3 sequences, roughly an eighth seen once.

The receptor comes from a woman aged 40-49 years with Graves' ophthalmopathy. This chain uses TRBV20-1 with TRBJ2-1; 9 bases agree with TRBD1. The sequenced sample consisted of blood. In nucleotides, the CDR3 is TGCAGTGCTAGAGTTTCACCGGGACAGGGTTCGATCGTTGAGCAGTTCTTC. Translated: CSARVSPGQGSIVEQFF.